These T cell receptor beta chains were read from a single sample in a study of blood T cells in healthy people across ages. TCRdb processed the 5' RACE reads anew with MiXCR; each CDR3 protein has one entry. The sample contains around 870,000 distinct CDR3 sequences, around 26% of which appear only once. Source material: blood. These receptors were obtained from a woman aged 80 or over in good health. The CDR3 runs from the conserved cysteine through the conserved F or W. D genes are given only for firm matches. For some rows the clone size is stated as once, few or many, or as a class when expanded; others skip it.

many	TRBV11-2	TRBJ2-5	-	CASRDYRGKQETQYF	TGTGCCAGCAGGGACTACAGGGGTAAACAAGAGACCCAGTACTTC
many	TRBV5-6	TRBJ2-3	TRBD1	CASSLGATGEGTDTQYF	TGTGCCAGCAGCTTGGGGGCGACAGGGGAAGGAACAGATACGCAGTATTTT
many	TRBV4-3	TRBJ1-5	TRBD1	CASSQERQGGQPQHF	TGCGCCAGCAGCCAAGAGAGGCAGGGGGGTCAGCCCCAGCATTTT
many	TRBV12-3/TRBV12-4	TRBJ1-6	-	CASSLGTVVSPLHF	TGTGCCAGCAGTTTAGGGACAGTCGTTTCACCCCTCCACTTT
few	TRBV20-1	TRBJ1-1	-	CSVFRAGGTEAFF	TGCAGTGTATTCAGGGCGGGCGGCACTGAAGCTTTCTTT
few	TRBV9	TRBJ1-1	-	CASSVASGVMNTEAFF	TGTGCCAGCAGCGTAGCGTCAGGGGTCATGAACACTGAAGCTTTCTTT
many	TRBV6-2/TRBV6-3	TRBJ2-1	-	CASSYGRQYEQFF	TGTGCCAGCAGTTACGGGAGACAGTATGAGCAGTTCTTC
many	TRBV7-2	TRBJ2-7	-	CASSPSGPYEQYF	TGTGCCAGCAGCCCCTCGGGGCCCTACGAGCAGTACTTC
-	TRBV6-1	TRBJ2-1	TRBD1	CASSHPGQGTSEQFF	TGTGCCAGCAGCCATCCGGGACAGGGAACGTCTGAGCAGTTCTTC
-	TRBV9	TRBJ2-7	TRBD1	CASSVEQGGSYEQYF	TGTGCCAGCAGCGTAGAACAGGGGGGCTCCTACGAGCAGTACTTC
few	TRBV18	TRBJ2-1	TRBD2	CASSPPSSGGPNEQFF	TGTGCCAGCTCACCGCCCTCTAGCGGGGGACCCAATGAGCAGTTCTTC
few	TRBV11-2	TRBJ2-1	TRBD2	CASTIRASSGSYNEQFF	TGTGCCAGCACCATAAGGGCCTCTAGCGGGTCCTACAATGAGCAGTTCTTC
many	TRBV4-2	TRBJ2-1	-	CASSQDKGGAAYNEQFF	TGTGCCAGCAGCCAAGATAAGGGGGGCGCCGCCTACAATGAGCAGTTCTTC
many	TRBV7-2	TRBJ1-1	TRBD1	CASSSKRTGVAEAFF	TGTGCCAGCAGCTCTAAACGGACAGGGGTGGCTGAAGCTTTCTTT
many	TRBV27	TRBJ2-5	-	CASSLSGAKTQYF	TGTGCCAGCAGTTTATCAGGGGCTAAGACCCAGTACTTC
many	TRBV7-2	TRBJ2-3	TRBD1	CASSRTGGFTDTQYF	TGTGCCAGCAGCCGGACAGGGGGCTTTACAGATACGCAGTATTTT
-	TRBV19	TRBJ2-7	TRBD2	CASSRTSGGLYEQYF	TGTGCCAGTAGTCGGACTAGCGGGGGCTTATACGAGCAGTACTTC
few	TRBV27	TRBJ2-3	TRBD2	CASSGLVGADTQYF	TGTGCCAGCAGTGGACTAGTGGGTGCAGATACGCAGTATTTT
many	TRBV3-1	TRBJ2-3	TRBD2	CASSRIRTSGSTDTQYF	TGTGCCAGCAGCCGAATCCGGACTAGCGGGAGCACAGATACGCAGTATTTT
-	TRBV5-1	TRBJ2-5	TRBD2	CASRNRSGGAPQYF	TGCGCCAGCAGAAATCGCTCCGGGGGGGCACCGCAGTACTTC
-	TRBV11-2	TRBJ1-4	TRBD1	CASSRGQGRKLFF	TGTGCCAGCAGCCGCGGACAGGGGCGAAAACTGTTTTTT
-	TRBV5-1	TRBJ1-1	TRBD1	CASSFGTGGYTEAFF	TGCGCCAGCAGCTTCGGGACAGGGGGCTACACTGAAGCTTTCTTT
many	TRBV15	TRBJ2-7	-	CATSRGQGGTSYEQYF	TGTGCCACCAGCCGAGGACAGGGAGGGACCTCCTACGAGCAGTACTTC
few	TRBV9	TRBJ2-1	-	CASSVGGSGDYNEQFF	TGTGCCAGCAGCGTAGGTGGTAGCGGAGACTACAATGAGCAGTTCTTC
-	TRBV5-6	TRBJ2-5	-	CAGSLTGSETQYF	TGTGCCGGCAGCTTAACAGGTTCGGAGACCCAGTACTTC
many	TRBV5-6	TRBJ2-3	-	CASSLPARSDTQYF	TGTGCCAGCAGCTTGCCGGCCAGGTCTGATACGCAGTATTTT
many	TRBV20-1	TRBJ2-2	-	CSARDGGELFF	TGCAGTGCTAGAGACGGCGGGGAGCTGTTTTTT
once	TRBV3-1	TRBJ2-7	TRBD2	CASSQAGGGNNEQYF	TGTGCCAGCAGCCAAGCGGGCGGGGGGAACAACGAGCAGTACTTC
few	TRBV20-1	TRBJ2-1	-	CSAGSMTGRQFF	TGCAGTGCTGGCTCCATGACCGGGAGGCAGTTCTTC
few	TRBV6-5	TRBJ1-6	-	CASSYSKRTVQNSPLHF	TGTGCCAGCAGTTACTCGAAGAGGACAGTCCAAAATTCACCCCTCCACTTT
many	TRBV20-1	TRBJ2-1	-	CSARDRGPPRNEQFF	TGCAGTGCTAGAGATAGAGGACCCCCGAGGAATGAGCAGTTCTTC
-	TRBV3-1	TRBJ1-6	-	CASSGTWRDSPLHF	TGTGCCAGCAGCGGAACCTGGCGGGATTCACCCCTCCACTTT
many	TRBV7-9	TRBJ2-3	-	CASSPKGGVTDTQYF	TGTGCCAGCAGCCCTAAAGGCGGGGTGACAGATACGCAGTATTTT
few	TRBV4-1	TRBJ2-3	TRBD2	CASSQDASGARDTQYF	TGCGCCAGCAGCCAAGATGCTAGCGGGGCACGGGATACGCAGTATTTT
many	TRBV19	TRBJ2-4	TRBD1	CASSIGARGRENIQYF	TGTGCCAGTAGTATCGGAGCCAGGGGGCGGGAAAACATTCAGTACTTC
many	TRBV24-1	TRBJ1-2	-	CATSERTVNYGYTF	TGTGCCACCAGTGAACGGACAGTTAACTATGGCTACACCTTC
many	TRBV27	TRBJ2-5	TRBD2	CASRTSGSQETQYF	TGTGCCAGCAGAACTAGCGGTTCCCAAGAGACCCAGTACTTC
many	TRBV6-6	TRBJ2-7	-	CASSYVQGTSDEQYF	TGTGCCAGCAGTTACGTCCAGGGGACTTCTGACGAGCAGTACTTC
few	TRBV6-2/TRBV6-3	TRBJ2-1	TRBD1	CASSLSYNRGGEQFF	TGTGCCAGCAGTCTATCCTATAACAGGGGTGGTGAGCAGTTCTTC
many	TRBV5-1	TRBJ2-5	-	CASSPRDSGSTQYF	TGCGCCAGCAGCCCACGGGACTCAGGTTCGACCCAGTACTTC
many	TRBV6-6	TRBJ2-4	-	CASRTFIADIQYF	TGTGCCAGCAGGACCTTTATAGCGGACATTCAGTACTTC
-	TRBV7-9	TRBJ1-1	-	CASTPLVNTEAFF	TGTGCCAGCACCCCCTTGGTGAACACTGAAGCTTTCTTT
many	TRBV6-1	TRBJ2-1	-	CASIGDGGKNEQFF	TGTGCCAGCATAGGAGACGGGGGCAAAAATGAGCAGTTCTTC
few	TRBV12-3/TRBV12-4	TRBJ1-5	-	CASSSQRGDNQPQHF	TGTGCCAGCAGTTCCCAGAGGGGAGACAATCAGCCCCAGCATTTT
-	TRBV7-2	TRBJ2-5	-	CASSSELTETQYF	TGTGCCAGCAGCTCTGAACTGACGGAGACCCAGTACTTC